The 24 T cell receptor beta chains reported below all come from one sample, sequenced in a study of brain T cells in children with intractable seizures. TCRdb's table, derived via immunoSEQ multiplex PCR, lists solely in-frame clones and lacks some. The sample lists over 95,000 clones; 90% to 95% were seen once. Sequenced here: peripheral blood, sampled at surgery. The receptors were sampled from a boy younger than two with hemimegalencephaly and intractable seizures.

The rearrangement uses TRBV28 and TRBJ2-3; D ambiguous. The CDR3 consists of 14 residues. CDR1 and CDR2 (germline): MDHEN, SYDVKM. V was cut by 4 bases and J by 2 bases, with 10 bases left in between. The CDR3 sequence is CASSSLGNTDTQYF. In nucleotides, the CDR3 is TGTGCCAGCAGTTCCCTAGGGAACACAGATACGCAGTATTTT.

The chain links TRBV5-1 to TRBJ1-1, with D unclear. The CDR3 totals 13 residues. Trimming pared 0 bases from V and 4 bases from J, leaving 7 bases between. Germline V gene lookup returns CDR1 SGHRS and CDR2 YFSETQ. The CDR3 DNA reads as TGCGCCAGCAGCTTGGATGTATCCACTGAAGCTTTCTTT. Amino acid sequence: CASSLDVSTEAFF.

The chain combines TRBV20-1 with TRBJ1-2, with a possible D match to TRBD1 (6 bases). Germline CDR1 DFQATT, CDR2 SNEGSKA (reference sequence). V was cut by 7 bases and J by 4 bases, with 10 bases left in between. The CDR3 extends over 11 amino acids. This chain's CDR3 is CSVRTVYGYTF. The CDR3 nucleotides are TGCAGTGTTCGGACAGTCTATGGCTACACCTTC.

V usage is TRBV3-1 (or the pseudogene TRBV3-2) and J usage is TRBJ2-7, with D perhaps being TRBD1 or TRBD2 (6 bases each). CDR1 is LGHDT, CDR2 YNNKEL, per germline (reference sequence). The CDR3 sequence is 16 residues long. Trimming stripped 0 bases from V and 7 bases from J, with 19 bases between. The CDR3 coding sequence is TGTGCCAGCAGCCAAGAAGGGGGGCAGACCGCTTGGGAGCAGTACTTC. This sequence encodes CASSQEGGQTAWEQYF.

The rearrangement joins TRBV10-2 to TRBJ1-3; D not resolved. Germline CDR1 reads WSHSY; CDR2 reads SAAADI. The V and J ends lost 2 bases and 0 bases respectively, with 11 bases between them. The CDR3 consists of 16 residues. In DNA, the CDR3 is TGCGCCAGCAGTGAGGGGTCAGGCGGCTCTGGAAACACCATATATTTT. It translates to CASSEGSGGSGNTIYF.

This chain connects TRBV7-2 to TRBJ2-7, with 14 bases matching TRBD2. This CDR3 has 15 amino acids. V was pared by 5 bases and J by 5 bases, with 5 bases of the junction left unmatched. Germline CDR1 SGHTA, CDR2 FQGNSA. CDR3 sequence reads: CASSPGLAGDDEQYF. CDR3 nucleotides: TGTGCCAGCAGCCCGGGACTAGCGGGAGATGACGAGCAGTACTTC.

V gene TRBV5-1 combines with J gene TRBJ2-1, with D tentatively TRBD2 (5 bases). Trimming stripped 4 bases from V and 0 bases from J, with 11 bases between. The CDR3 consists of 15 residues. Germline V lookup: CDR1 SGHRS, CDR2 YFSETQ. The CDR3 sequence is CASSPGVNSYNEQFF. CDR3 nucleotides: TGCGCCAGCAGCCCCGGGGTTAACTCCTACAATGAGCAGTTCTTC. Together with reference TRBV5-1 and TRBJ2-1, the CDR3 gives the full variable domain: KAGVTQTPRYLIKTRGQQVTLSCSPISGHRSVSWYQQTPGQGLQFLFEYFSETQRNKGNFPGRFSGRQFSNSRSEMNVSTLELGDSALYLCASSPGVNSYNEQFFGPGTRLTVL.

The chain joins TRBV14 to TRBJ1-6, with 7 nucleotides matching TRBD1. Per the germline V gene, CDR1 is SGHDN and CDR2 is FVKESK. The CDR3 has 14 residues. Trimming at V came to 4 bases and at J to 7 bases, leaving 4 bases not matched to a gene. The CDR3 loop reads CASSPRGGNSPLHF. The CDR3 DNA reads TGTGCCAGCAGCCCCAGGGGGGGGAATTCACCCCTCCACTTT.

The CDR3 DNA is TGTGCCATCAGTGAGTCTACTAGCGCCTCGAACACCGGGGAGCTGTTTTTT. It translates to CAISESTSASNTGELFF. The V call is TRBV10-3, the J call TRBJ2-2, with TRBD2 matching 7 bases. The V gene's germline CDR1 is ENHRY and CDR2 SYGVKD. The CDR3 spans 17 residues. Losses at the gene ends were 0 bases for V and 0 bases for J; bases not matched to a gene: 4.

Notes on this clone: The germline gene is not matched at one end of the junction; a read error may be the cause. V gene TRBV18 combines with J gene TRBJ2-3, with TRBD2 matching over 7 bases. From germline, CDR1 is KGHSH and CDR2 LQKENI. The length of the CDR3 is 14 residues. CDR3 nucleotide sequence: TGTGCCAGCTCACGACTAGCTAGCACAGATTCGCAGTATTTT. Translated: CASSRLASTDSQYF.

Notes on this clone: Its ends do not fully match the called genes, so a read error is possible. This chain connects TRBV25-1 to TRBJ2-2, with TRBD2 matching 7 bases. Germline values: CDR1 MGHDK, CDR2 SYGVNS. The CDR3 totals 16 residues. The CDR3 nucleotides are TGTGCCAGCAGTGGTCGAGCCAGCGGGAACGCCGGGGAGCTGTTTTTT. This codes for CASSGRASGNAGELFF.

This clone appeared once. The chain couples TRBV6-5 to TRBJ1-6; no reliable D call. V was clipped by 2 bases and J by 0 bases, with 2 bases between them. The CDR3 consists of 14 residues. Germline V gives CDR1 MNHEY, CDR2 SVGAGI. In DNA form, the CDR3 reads TGTGCCAGCAGTTACAGCTCCTATAATTCACCCCTCCACTTT. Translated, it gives CASSYSSYNSPLHF.

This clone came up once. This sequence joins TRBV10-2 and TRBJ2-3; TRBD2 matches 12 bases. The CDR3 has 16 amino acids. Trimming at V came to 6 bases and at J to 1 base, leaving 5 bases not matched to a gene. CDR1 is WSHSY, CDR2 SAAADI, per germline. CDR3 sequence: CASRGLAGRGTDTQYF. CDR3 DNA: TGCGCCAGCAGAGGACTAGCGGGAAGGGGCACAGATACGCAGTATTTT.

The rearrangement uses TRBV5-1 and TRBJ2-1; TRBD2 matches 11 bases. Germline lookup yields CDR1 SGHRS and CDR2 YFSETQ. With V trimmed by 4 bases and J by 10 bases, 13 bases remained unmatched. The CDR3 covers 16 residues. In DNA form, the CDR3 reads TGCGCCAGCAGCCGAAGGACTAGCGGGCCCGTAGGGGAGCAGTTCTTC. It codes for CASSRRTSGPVGEQFF.

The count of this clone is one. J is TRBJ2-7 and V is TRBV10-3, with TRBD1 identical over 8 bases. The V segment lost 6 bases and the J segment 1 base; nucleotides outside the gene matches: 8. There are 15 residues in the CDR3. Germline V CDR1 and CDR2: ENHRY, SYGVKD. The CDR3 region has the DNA TGTGCCATCAGGGGGCGGACAGGGAAGTCCTACGAGCAGTACTTC. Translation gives CAIRGRTGKSYEQYF.

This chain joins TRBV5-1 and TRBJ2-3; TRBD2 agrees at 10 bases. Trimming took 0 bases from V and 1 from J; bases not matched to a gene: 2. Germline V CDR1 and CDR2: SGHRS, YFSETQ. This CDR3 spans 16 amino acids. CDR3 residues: CASSLVLAGGTDTQYF. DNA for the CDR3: TGCGCCAGCAGCTTGGTCCTAGCGGGAGGCACAGATACGCAGTATTTT.

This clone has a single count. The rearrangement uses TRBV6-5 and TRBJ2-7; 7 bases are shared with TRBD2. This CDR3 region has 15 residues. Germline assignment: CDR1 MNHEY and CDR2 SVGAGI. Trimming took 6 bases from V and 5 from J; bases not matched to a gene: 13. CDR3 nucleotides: TGTGCCAGCAGAACCCAAAGACTAGCTCTTAACGAGCAGTACTTC. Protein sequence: CASRTQRLALNEQYF.

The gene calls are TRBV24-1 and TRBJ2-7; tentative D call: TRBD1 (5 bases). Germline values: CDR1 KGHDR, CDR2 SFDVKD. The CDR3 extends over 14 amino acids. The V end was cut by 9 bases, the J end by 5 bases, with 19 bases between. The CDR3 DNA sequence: TGTGCCACCGGACACAGGTGTTACTCGGACGAGCAGTACTTC. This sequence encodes CATGHRCYSDEQYF.

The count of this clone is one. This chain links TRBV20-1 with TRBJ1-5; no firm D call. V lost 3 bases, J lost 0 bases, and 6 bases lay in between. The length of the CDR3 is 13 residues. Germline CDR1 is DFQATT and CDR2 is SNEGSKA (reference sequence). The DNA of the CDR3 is TGCAGTGCTAGTCCTGATAGCAATCAGCCCCAGCATTTT. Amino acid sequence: CSASPDSNQPQHF.

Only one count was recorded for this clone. The CDR3 loop is CASSLESAYEQYF. CDR3 in DNA: TGTGCCAGCAGCTTAGAGTCTGCCTACGAGCAGTACTTC. J is TRBJ2-7 and V is TRBV7-6; D gene unclear. V lost 1 base, J lost 2 bases, and 6 bases lay in between. This CDR3 is 13 amino acids long. In germline, CDR1 is SGHVS, CDR2 FNYEAQ.

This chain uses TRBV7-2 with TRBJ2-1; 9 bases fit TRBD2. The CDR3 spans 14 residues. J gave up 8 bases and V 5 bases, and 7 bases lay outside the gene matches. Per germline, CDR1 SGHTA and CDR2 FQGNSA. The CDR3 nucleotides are TGTGCCAGCAGCCTGCACCTAGCGGGATATGAGCAGTTCTTC. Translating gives CASSLHLAGYEQFF.

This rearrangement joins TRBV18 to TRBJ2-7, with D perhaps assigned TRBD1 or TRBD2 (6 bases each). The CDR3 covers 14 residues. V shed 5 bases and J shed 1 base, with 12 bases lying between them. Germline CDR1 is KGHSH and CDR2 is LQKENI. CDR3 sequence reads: CASSKGGTSYEQYF. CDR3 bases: TGTGCCAGCTCAAAAGGAGGGACATCCTACGAGCAGTACTTC.

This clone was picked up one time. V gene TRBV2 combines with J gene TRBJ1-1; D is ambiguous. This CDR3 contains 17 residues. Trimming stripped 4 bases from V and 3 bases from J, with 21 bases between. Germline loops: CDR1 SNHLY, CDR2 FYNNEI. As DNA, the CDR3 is TGTGCCAGCAGTGCCCAACCCGCCAGAGCCCTCCACACTGAAGCTTTCTTT. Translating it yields CASSAQPARALHTEAFF.

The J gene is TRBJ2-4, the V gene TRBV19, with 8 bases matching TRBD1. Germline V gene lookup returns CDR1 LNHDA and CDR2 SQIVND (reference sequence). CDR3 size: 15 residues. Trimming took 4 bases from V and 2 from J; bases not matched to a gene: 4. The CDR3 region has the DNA TGTGCCAGTAGTACCTGGACAGGGCCCAAAAACATTCAGTACTTC. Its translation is CASSTWTGPKNIQYF.